The following is a TCR beta chain sequence with its context. Its antigen is undetermined. The data were taken from a study of cytomegalovirus exposure and HLA in healthy donors. Per the germline V gene, CDR1 is KGHSH and CDR2 is LQKENI. Deletions cut 1 base from V and 1 base from J, with 10 bases between. CDR3 length: 15 amino acids. The method was immunoSEQ multiplex PCR; TCRdb's version includes in-frame clones alone and lacks a portion of them. The sample carries over 150,000 clones, 70% to 90% recorded once. The approximately 130-subject validation cohort, separate from the approximately 630-subject first cohort, included the donors. Regarding the study as a whole: The study flagged about 150 TCR beta chains as cytomegalovirus-associated. CMV antigen specificity was confirmed in vitro for a few CMV-associated chains.

This sequence was found in a human donor in good health. The sequencing sample was made of PBMCs. The gene calls are TRBV18 and TRBJ1-1; unclear D gene. The CDR3: CASSPRYAGNTEAFF. The CDR3 DNA sequence: TGTGCCAGCTCACCACGATACGCAGGGAACACTGAAGCTTTCTTT.